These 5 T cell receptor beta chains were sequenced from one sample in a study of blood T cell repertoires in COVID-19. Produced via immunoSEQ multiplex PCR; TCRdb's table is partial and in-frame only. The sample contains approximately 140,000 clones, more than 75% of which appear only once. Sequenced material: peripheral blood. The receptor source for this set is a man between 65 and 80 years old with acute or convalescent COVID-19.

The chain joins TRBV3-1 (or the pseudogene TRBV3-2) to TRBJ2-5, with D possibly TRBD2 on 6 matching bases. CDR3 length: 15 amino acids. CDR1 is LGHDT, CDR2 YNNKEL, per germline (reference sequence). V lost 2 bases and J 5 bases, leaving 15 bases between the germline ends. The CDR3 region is CASSQKTGGAETQYF. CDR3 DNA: TGTGCCAGCAGCCAAAAAACCGGAGGGGCGGAGACCCAGTACTTC.

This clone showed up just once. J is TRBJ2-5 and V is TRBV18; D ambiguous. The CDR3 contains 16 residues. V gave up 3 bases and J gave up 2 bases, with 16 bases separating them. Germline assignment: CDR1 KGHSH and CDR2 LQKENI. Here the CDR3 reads CASSPTVRSGQETQYF. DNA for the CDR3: TGTGCCAGCTCACCTACCGTTAGATCCGGTCAAGAGACCCAGTACTTC.

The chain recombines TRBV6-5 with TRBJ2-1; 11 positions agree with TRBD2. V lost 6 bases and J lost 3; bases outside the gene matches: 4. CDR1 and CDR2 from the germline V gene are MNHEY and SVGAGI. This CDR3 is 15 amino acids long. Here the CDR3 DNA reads TGTGCCAGCAGGCTGACTAGCGGGGTCTACAATGAGCAGTTCTTC. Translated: CASRLTSGVYNEQFF.

As DNA, the CDR3 is TGTGCCACCAGCGGCCAGGGATTTTACGAGCAGTACTTC. Amino acids: CATSGQGFYEQYF. The chain couples TRBV15 to TRBJ2-7, with a possible D match to TRBD1 (5 bases). Trimming removed 5 bases from V and 4 bases from J, with 12 bases in between. Germline V gene lookup returns CDR1 LNHNV and CDR2 YYDKDF (reference sequence). The CDR3 has 13 residues.

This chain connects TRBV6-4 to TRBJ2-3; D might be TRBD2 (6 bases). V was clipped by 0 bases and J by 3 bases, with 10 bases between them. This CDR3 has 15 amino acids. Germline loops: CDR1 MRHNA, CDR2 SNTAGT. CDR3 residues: CASSDSSGGTDTQYF. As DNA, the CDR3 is TGTGCCAGCAGTGACTCTAGCGGCGGGACAGATACGCAGTATTTT.